This TCR beta chain was obtained from a study of blood T cell repertoires in COVID-19. Produced via immunoSEQ multiplex PCR; TCRdb's table is partial and in-frame only. The table lists about 210,000 clones, 70% to 90% of them singletons. Sequences were obtained from peripheral blood. This sequence was found in a middle-aged woman with acute or convalescent COVID-19.

CDR3 sequence: CASSTGLLNTEAFF. In DNA, the CDR3 is TGTGCCAGCAGTACCGGACTCTTGAACACTGAAGCTTTCTTT. V gene TRBV6-5 combines with J gene TRBJ1-1, with D unresolved. CDR3 length equals 14 residues. Trimming cost V 5 bases and J 0 bases, with 10 bases left between them. CDR1 is MNHEY and CDR2 is SVGAGI in the germline V gene.